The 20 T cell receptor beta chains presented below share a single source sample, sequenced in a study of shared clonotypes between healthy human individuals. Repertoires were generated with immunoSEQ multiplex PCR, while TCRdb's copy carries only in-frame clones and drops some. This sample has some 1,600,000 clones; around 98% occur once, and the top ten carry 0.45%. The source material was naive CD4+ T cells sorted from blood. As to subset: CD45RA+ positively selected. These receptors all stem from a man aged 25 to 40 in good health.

The CDR3, as DNA: TGCGCCAGCAGCCAAGAGGGACTAGCGGGGGGTGAGCAGTTCTTC. Translating it yields CASSQEGLAGGEQFF. V and J are TRBV4-1 and TRBJ2-1; 15 nucleotides agree with TRBD2. This CDR3 has 15 residues. CDR1 and CDR2 from the germline V gene are MGHRA and YSYEKL. V was pared by 0 bases and J by 9 bases, with 0 bases of the junction left unmatched.

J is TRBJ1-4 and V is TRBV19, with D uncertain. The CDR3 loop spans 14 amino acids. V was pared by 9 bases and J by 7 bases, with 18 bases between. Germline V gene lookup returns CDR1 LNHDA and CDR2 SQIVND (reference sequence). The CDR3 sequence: CASSSRGWFEKLFF. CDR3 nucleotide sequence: TGTGCCAGCTCCAGCCGGGGTTGGTTTGAAAAACTGTTTTTT.

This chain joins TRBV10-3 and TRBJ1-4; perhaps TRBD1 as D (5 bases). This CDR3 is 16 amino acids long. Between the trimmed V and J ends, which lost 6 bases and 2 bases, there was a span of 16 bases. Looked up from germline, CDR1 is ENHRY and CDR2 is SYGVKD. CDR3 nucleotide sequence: TGTGCCATCAGCTCAGGGTCGGTTTCGACTAATGAAAAACTGTTTTTT. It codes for CAISSGSVSTNEKLFF.

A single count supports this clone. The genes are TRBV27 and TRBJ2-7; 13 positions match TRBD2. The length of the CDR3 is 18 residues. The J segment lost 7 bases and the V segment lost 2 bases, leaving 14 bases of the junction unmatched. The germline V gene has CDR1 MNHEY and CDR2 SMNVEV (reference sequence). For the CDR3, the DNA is TGTGCCAGCAGTTTAGCCCAACCAGGACTAGCGGGAGTGGGGGAGCAGTACTTC. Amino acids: CASSLAQPGLAGVGEQYF.

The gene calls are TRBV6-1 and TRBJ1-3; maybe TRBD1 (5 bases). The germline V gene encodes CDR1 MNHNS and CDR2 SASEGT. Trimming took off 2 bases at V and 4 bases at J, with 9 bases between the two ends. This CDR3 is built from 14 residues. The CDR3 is CASSELRGGNTIYF. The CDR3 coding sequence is TGTGCCAGCAGTGAACTGAGGGGCGGAAACACCATATATTTT.

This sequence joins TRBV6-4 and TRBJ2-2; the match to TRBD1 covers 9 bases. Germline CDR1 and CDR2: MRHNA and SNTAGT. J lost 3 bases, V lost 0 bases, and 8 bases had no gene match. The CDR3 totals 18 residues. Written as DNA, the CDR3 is TGTGCCAGCAGTGACTCTGGTTGGGACAGGGTGGACACCGGGGAGCTGTTTTTT. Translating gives CASSDSGWDRVDTGELFF.

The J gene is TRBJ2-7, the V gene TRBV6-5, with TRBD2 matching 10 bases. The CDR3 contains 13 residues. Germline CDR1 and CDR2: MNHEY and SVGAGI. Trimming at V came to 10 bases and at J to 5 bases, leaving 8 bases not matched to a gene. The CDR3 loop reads CATRASGSNEQYF. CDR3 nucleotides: TGTGCCACCAGGGCTAGCGGGAGCAACGAGCAGTACTTC.

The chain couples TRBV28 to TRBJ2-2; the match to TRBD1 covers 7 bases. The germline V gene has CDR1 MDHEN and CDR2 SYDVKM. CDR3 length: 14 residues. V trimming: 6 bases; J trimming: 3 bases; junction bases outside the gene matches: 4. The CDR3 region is CASRDRHHTGELFF. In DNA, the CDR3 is TGTGCCAGCAGGGACAGGCACCACACCGGGGAGCTGTTTTTT.

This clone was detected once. The CDR3 is CASSLGSSQGRLGEQFF. In nucleotides, the CDR3 is TGTGCCAGCAGCTTAGGATCCTCACAGGGGAGATTAGGTGAGCAGTTCTTC. V usage is TRBV11-2 and J usage is TRBJ2-1; 7 positions match TRBD1. In germline, CDR1 is SGHAT, CDR2 FQNNGV. The CDR3 has 17 residues. The J segment lost 9 bases and the V segment lost 1 base, leaving 15 bases of the junction unmatched.

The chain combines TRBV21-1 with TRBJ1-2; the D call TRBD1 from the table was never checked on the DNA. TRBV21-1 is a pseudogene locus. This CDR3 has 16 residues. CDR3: CASSKARATGNYGYTF. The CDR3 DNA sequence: TGTGCCAGCAGCAAAGCCCGAGCGACAGGGAACTATGGCTACACCTTC.

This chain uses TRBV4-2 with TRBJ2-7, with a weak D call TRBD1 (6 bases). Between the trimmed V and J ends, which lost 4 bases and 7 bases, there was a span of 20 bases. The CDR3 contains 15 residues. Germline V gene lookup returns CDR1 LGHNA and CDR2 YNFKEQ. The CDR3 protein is CASSPGDKYHEEQYF. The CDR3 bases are TGTGCCAGCAGCCCAGGGGACAAATACCACGAGGAGCAGTACTTC.

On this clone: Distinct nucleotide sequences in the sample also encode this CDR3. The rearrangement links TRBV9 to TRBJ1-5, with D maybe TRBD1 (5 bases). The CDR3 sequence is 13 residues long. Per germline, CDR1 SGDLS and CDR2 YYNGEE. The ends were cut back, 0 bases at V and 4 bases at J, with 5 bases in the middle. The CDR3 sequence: CASSVGQNQPQHF. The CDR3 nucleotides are TGTGCCAGCAGCGTAGGACAGAATCAGCCCCAGCATTTT.

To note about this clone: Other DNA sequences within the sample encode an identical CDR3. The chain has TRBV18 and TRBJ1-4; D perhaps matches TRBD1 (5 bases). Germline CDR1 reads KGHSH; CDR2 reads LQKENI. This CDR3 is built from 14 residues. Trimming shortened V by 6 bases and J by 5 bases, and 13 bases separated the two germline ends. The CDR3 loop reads CASSPGTGNEKLFF. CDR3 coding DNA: TGTGCCAGCTCCCCGGGCACAGGAAATGAAAAACTGTTTTTT.

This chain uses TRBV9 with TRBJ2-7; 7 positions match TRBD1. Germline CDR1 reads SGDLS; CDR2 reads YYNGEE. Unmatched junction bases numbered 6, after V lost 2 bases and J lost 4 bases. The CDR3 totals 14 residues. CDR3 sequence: CASSVTGKAYEQYF. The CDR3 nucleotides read TGTGCCAGCAGCGTGACAGGGAAGGCGTACGAGCAGTACTTC. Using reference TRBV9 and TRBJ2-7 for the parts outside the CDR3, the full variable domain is DSGVTQTPKHLITATGQRVTLRCSPRSGDLSVYWYQQSLDQGLQFLIQYYNGEERAKGNILERFSAQQFPDLHSELNLSSLELGDSALYFCASSVTGKAYEQYFGPGTRLTVT.

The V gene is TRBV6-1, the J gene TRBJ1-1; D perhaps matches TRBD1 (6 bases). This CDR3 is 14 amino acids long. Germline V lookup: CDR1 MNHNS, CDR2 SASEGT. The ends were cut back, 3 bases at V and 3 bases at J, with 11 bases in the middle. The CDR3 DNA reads TGTGCCAGCAGTGATCTGGGGGGCGACACTGAAGCTTTCTTT. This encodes CASSDLGGDTEAFF.

The CDR3 DNA is TGTGCCAGCAGTCGCAGGGAGGGGATCGAGCAGTACTTC. Amino acids: CASSRREGIEQYF. V and J are TRBV27 and TRBJ2-7; 7 bases fit TRBD2. CDR1 is MNHEY and CDR2 is SMNVEV in the germline V gene (reference sequence). Trimming cost V 5 bases and J 6 bases; bases outside gene matches: 7. The CDR3 totals 13 residues.

In DNA form, the CDR3 reads TGTGCCAGCAGCTTATTCCGGACAGGCTTGATGAACACTGAAGCTTTCTTT. As protein: CASSLFRTGLMNTEAFF. The chain combines TRBV11-2 with TRBJ1-1, with 7 bases aligning to TRBD1. J gave up 0 bases and V 2 bases, and 9 bases lay outside the gene matches. This CDR3 region has 17 residues. Germline CDR1 is SGHAT and CDR2 is FQNNGV. The full variable domain, completed using reference TRBV11-2 and TRBJ1-1, is EAGVAQSPRYKIIEKRQSVAFWCNPISGHATLYWYQQILGQGPKLLIQFQNNGVVDDSQLPKDRFSAERLKGVDSTLKIQPAKLEDSAVYLCASSLFRTGLMNTEAFFGQGTRLTVV.

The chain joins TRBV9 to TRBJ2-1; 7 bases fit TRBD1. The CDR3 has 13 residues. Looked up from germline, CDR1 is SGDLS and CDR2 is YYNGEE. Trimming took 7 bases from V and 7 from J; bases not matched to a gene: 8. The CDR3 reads CASGPTGQNEQFF. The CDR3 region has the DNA TGTGCCAGCGGCCCGACAGGGCAGAATGAGCAGTTCTTC.

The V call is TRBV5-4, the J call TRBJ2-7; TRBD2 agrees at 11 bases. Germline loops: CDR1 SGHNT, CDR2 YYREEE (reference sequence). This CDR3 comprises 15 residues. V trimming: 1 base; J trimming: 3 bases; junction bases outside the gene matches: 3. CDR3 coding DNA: TGTGCCAGCAGCTTGAATCTAGCGGGAGGCTACGAGCAGTACTTC. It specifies CASSLNLAGGYEQYF.

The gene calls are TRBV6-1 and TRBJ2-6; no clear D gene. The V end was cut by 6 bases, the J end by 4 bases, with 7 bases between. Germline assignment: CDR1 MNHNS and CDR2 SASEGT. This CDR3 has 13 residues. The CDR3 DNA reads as TGTGCCAGCAGCCAGACAGGGGCCAACGTCCTGACTTTC. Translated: CASSQTGANVLTF.